The 2 T cell receptor beta chains below were found in one sample sequenced in a study of T-cell reconstitution after alpha-beta-depleted transplantation in children. Unique molecular identifiers were incorporated into the prepared TCRbeta library. TCRdb reprocessed the PCR reads via MiXCR and lists one record per CDR3 protein. The sample includes roughly 220,000 distinct CDR3 sequences, roughly a tenth of them seen just once. The sample consisted of PBMCs from the stem cell graft donor, taken from the stem cell graft. These receptors all stem from a human donor who donated a stem cell graft to a child with SCID.

This clonotype was counted many times. The V gene is TRBV12-3 or TRBV12-4, the J gene TRBJ1-5; tentatively, D is TRBD1 (6 bases). V lost 2 bases and J 5 bases, leaving 10 bases between the germline ends. There are 14 residues in the CDR3. The CDR3 loop is CASSLWGADQPQHF. CDR3 sequence (DNA): TGTGCCAGCAGTTTATGGGGGGCAGATCAGCCCCAGCATTTT.

The table lists this clonotype with many counts. The chain combines TRBV20-1 with TRBJ1-5; D call uncertain. Germline-derived CDR1 and CDR2 are DFQATT and SNEGSKA (reference sequence). V lost 5 bases and J lost 4, with 9 bases in between. The CDR3 is 12 amino acids. This CDR3 is CSASGINQPQHF. Written as DNA, the CDR3 is TGCAGTGCTTCCGGGATTAATCAGCCCCAGCATTTT.